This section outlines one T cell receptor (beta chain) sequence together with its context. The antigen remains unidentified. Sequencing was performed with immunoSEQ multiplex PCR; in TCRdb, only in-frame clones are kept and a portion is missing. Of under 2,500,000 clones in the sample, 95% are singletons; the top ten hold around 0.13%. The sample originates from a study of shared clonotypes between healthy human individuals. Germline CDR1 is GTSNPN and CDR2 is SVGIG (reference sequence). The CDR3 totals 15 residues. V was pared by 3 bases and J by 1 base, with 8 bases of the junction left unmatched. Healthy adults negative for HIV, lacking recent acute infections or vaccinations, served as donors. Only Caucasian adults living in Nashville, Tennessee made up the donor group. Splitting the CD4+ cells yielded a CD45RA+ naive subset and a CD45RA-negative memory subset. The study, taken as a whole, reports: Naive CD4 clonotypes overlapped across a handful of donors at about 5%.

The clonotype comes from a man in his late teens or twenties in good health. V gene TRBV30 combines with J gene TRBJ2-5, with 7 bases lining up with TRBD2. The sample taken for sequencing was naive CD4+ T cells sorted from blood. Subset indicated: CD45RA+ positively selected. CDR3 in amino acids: CAWRAIAGRQETQYF. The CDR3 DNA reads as TGTGCCTGGAGGGCAATAGCGGGTCGCCAAGAGACCCAGTACTTC.